The rows below give T cell receptor beta chains drawn from one sample of a study of control samples from healthy donors and cancer patients. Sequencing used immunoSEQ multiplex PCR; TCRdb keeps in-frame clones, though not all of them. The listing contains some 180,000 clones. Sequencing was performed on blood. Receptor source: a woman between 25 and 40 years old in good health. CDR3s include the opening cysteine and the closing phenylalanine or tryptophan. The D gene is left open where the match is weak. Clone size is not always given. Where it is, it says once, few, many or a class for expanded clones.

TRBV5-1	NA	13	TRBJ2-3	TRBD1	TGCGCCAGCAGCTTTGACAGGGTAGATACGCAGTATTTT	CASSFDRVDTQYF
TRBV11-1	medium-sized	16	TRBJ2-7	TRBD2	TGTGCCAGCAGCCCGTACCCTAGCGGGGGAACCTACGAGCAGTACTTC	CASSPYPSGGTYEQYF
TRBV5-1	NA	13	TRBJ2-7	NA	TGCGCCAGCAGCTTCCCAGGTTCCTACGAGCAGTACTTC	CASSFPGSYEQYF
TRBV24-1	NA	16	TRBJ1-4	TRBD1	TGTGCCACCAGTGATGGAAACAGGGGGCCGGGAGAAAAACTGTTTTTT	CATSDGNRGPGEKLFF
TRBV12-3/TRBV12-4	NA	11	TRBJ1-2	NA	TGTGCCAGCAGTCTATCGAGGGCTAGAACCTTC	CASSLSRARTF
TRBV5-1	NA	16	TRBJ1-1	NA	TGCGCCAGCAGCTTGGCCTTGGGGGGAATGAACACTGAAGCTTTCTTT	CASSLALGGMNTEAFF
TRBV28	NA	13	TRBJ2-7	NA	TGTGCCAGCACTCAGGTTAGCTCCTACGAGCAGTACTTC	CASTQVSSYEQYF
TRBV11-2	NA	13	TRBJ2-7	NA	TGTGCCAGCAGCTCGGGGGCAGGCGCCGAGCAGTACTTC	CASSSGAGAEQYF
TRBV21-1	NA	11	TRBJ2-7	NA	TGTGCCAGCAGCGAAGGAGCGAAGCAGTACTTC	CASSEGAKQYF
TRBV4-2	NA	13	TRBJ1-1	NA	TGTGCCAGCAGCCAAAAAAGGGGGATTGAAGCTTTCTTT	CASSQKRGIEAFF
TRBV5-1	NA	16	TRBJ1-4	NA	TGCGCCAGCAGCTTCGGCAATGACAGACCGGATGAAAAACTGTTTTTT	CASSFGNDRPDEKLFF
TRBV6-5	NA	15	TRBJ2-7	NA	TGTGCCAGCAGTTACGGCTGGCAGGCTAGGTACGAGCAGTACTTC	CASSYGWQARYEQYF
TRBV7-6	NA	16	TRBJ1-3	TRBD1	TGTGCCAGCAGCCCGTACAGGGGGAGCTCTGGAAACACCATATATTTT	CASSPYRGSSGNTIYF
TRBV6-5	NA	14	TRBJ1-2	TRBD1	TGTGCCAGCGGGGGACAGGGGTGGAACTATGGCTACACCTTC	CASGGQGWNYGYTF
TRBV5-1	NA	16	TRBJ1-4	NA	TGCGCCAGCAGCTTGGAATCGGGGGGCGGTGGTGAAAAACTGTTTTTT	CASSLESGGGGEKLFF
TRBV11-2	NA	13	TRBJ1-1	NA	TGTGCCAGCAGCATCGGACGGAACACTGAAGCTTTCTTT	CASSIGRNTEAFF
TRBV5-1	NA	18	TRBJ2-4	NA	TGCGCCAGCAAACAGGGAAGAGGTAGTCCCCTAGCCAAAAACATTCAGTACTTC	CASKQGRGSPLAKNIQYF
TRBV30	NA	13	TRBJ2-5	NA	TGTGCCTGGTCTCCGCAGGTAGCAGAGACCCAGTACTTC	CAWSPQVAETQYF
TRBV5-1	NA	12	TRBJ2-5	NA	TGCGCCAGCAGCTTGGATCTGGAGACCCAGTACTTC	CASSLDLETQYF
TRBV6-5	NA	14	TRBJ2-5	NA	TGTGCCAGCCGAGACAGGCCCTTTCAAGAGACCCAGTACTTC	CASRDRPFQETQYF
TRBV25-1	NA	17	TRBJ1-5	TRBD1	TGTGCCAGCAGTGAAACTTGGAAAGGGGGCAGGTATCAGCCCCAGCATTTT	CASSETWKGGRYQPQHF
TRBV7-7	NA	15	TRBJ2-2	NA	TGTGCTAGCAGCCCGGTGGGGGGGGCCCCCGGGGAGCTGTTTTTT	CASSPVGGAPGELFF
TRBV4-3	NA	15	TRBJ2-5	NA	TGCGCCAGCAGCCAAGAGGGGCTAGCGCAAGAGACCCAGTACTTC	CASSQEGLAQETQYF
TRBV28	NA	17	TRBJ1-1	TRBD1	TGTGCCAGCAGTTTACCGGGACAGGGCGCAATGAACACTGAAGCTTTCTTT	CASSLPGQGAMNTEAFF
TRBV24-1	NA	13	TRBJ2-5	TRBD1	TGTGCCACCAGAGGACAGGACCAAGAGACCCAGTACTTC	CATRGQDQETQYF
TRBV5-1	NA	15	TRBJ1-4	NA	TGCGCCAGCAGCTTGGGGACGACCGGACGGGAAAAACTGTTTTTT	CASSLGTTGREKLFF
TRBV7-2	NA	14	TRBJ1-2	NA	TGTGCCAGCAGCTTAGGGCAGGGGACCGGTGGCTACACCTTC	CASSLGQGTGGYTF
TRBV5-4	NA	14	TRBJ2-2	TRBD2	TGTGCCAGCAGCCGGGGACTAGAGATCGGGGAGCTGTTTTTT	CASSRGLEIGELFF
TRBV29-1	NA	12	TRBJ1-1	NA	TGCAGCGTTCAGCACATTAACACTGAAGCTTTCTTT	CSVQHINTEAFF
TRBV5-1	NA	16	TRBJ1-1	NA	TGCGCCAGCAGATCCGGGGCCCCGTTCCGGAACACTGAAGCTTTCTTT	CASRSGAPFRNTEAFF
TRBV4-2	NA	12	TRBJ2-7	NA	TGTGCCAGCAGCCAAGACCCCTACGAGCAGTACTTC	CASSQDPYEQYF
TRBV4-1	NA	18	TRBJ2-7	NA	TGCGCCAGCAGCCCAGGCATTTCCCCGAGGGGGAGAGGATACGAGCAGTACTTC	CASSPGISPRGRGYEQYF
TRBV3-1/TRBV3-2	NA	12	TRBJ1-5	NA	TGTGCCAGCAGCCGTATTAACCAACCCCAGCATTTT	CASSRINQPQHF
TRBV6-5	NA	15	TRBJ2-5	NA	TGTGCCAGCAGTCGGGCCGGTGCCGGCGTAGAGACCCAGTACTTC	CASSRAGAGVETQYF
TRBV11-3	NA	13	TRBJ1-1	NA	TGTGCCAGCAGCTCCCGGGGTGGCACTGAAGCTTTCTTT	CASSSRGGTEAFF
TRBV28	NA	15	TRBJ1-4	TRBD1	TGTGCCAGCAGTAGGATCACAGGGGCGAGGTACGAACTGTTTTTT	CASSRITGARYELFF
TRBV19	NA	16	TRBJ1-5	NA	TGTGCCAGTAGCCGAGGGACGGTTTTTAGCAATCAGCCCCAGCATTTT	CASSRGTVFSNQPQHF
TRBV4-1	NA	13	TRBJ1-1	NA	TGCGCCAGCAGCCTATCCCGACAAACTGAAGCTTTCTTT	CASSLSRQTEAFF
TRBV10-2	NA	13	TRBJ2-7	NA	TGCGCCAGCAGTGGGTACCAGGGCACCGGGCAGTACTTC	CASSGYQGTGQYF
TRBV2	NA	13	TRBJ2-7	NA	TGTGCCAGCAGGGGGGAGGACAGCTACGAGCAGTACTTC	CASRGEDSYEQYF
TRBV3-1/TRBV3-2	NA	15	TRBJ1-1	TRBD1	TGTGCCAGCAGCCACAACTCACAGGGGGGGACTGAAGCTTTCTTT	CASSHNSQGGTEAFF
TRBV5-5	NA	15	TRBJ1-4	NA	TGTGCCAGCAGCTTGGGTTGGCAGGGTGATGAAAAACTGTTTTTT	CASSLGWQGDEKLFF
TRBV7-2	NA	17	TRBJ1-5	NA	TGTGCCAGCAGCTTAGTAGGGGGATTGGATAGCAATCAGCCCCAGCATTTT	CASSLVGGLDSNQPQHF
TRBV21-1	NA	12	TRBJ1-1	NA	TGTGCCAGCAGCATTCAGAACACTGAAGCTTTCTTT	CASSIQNTEAFF
TRBV5-4	NA	15	TRBJ1-2	TRBD1	TGTGCCAGCAGCCGATGGGACAGGGCAACCTATGGCTACACCTTC	CASSRWDRATYGYTF
TRBV18	NA	13	TRBJ2-7	NA	TGTGCCAGCTCACCTTCAGGGTCCTACGAGCAGTACTTC	CASSPSGSYEQYF
TRBV9	NA	17	TRBJ2-2	TRBD2	TGTGCCAGCAACGCCCCCTTAGCGGGGATCAACACCGGGGAGCTGTTTTTT	CASNAPLAGINTGELFF
TRBV19	NA	15	TRBJ2-1	TRBD2	TGTGCCAGTAGTATAGGGACTAGCTTAGACAATGAGCAGTTCTTC	CASSIGTSLDNEQFF
TRBV27	NA	10	TRBJ2-7	NA	TGTGCCAGCAACGACCCGGAGCAGTACTTC	CASNDPEQYF
TRBV5-5	NA	15	TRBJ1-4	NA	TGTGCCAGCAGCATGGGTCCCCAGTCTAATGAAAAACTGTTTTTT	CASSMGPQSNEKLFF
TRBV10-3	NA	15	TRBJ1-2	NA	TGTGCCATCAGTGAGTCGAAATTAGCTAACTATGGCTACACCTTC	CAISESKLANYGYTF
TRBV7-6	NA	15	TRBJ1-4	TRBD1	TGTGCCAGCAGCTTATCAGGGGGCGCGTTGGAAAAACTGTTTTTT	CASSLSGGALEKLFF